This T cell receptor (beta chain) was profiled in a study of T cell changes during pregnancy in multiple sclerosis. Sequenced by immunoSEQ multiplex PCR; TCRdb stores in-frame clones only, minus some. The sample has approximately 27,000 clones, 85% to 90% seen once. With 6 bases clipped from V and 2 bases from J, the junction kept 11 bases outside the gene matches. The length of the CDR3 is 16 residues. Per germline, CDR1 LNHDA and CDR2 SQIVND (reference sequence). The sequence came from a female donor with multiple sclerosis, enrolled in a pregnancy study. Here the sequenced sample was CD8+ T cells from peripheral blood mononuclear cells, taken before pregnancy. This rearrangement joins TRBV19 to TRBJ2-3; 7 positions agree with TRBD2. The DNA for the CDR3 is TGTGCCAGTAGGTCTCGATGGGGGGGGTCCACAGATACGCAGTATTTT. It specifies CASRSRWGGSTDTQYF.